The 30 T cell receptor beta chains reported below all come from one sample, sequenced in a study of T cell changes during pregnancy in multiple sclerosis. Some clones are missing from TCRdb's copy, which holds only in-frame ones; the method was immunoSEQ multiplex PCR. The sample includes about 68,000 clones, 90% of them seen just once. The source material was peripheral blood, sampled in the third trimester of pregnancy. The receptors were gathered from a female donor with multiple sclerosis, enrolled in a pregnancy study.

This sequence joins TRBV5-6 and TRBJ2-2; D gene uncertain. The CDR3 is 16 residues long. Per the germline V gene, CDR1 is SGHDT and CDR2 is YYEEEE. V was trimmed by 0 bases and J by 3 bases, leaving 12 bases between them. As DNA, the CDR3 is TGTGCCAGCAGCTTGGTGGAGTTGTTTTACACCGGGGAGCTGTTTTTT. It translates to CASSLVELFYTGELFF. The variable domain in full, with the rest retrieved from reference TRBV5-6 and TRBJ2-2, is DAGVTQSPTHLIKTRGQQVTLRCSPKSGHDTVSWYQQALGQGPQFIFQYYEEEERQRGNFPDRFSGHQFPNYSSELNVNALLLGDSALYLCASSLVELFYTGELFFGEGSRLTVL.

This chain uses TRBV7-6 with TRBJ1-2; unclear D gene. V was trimmed by 2 bases and J by 6 bases, leaving 10 bases between them. The V gene's germline CDR1 is SGHVS and CDR2 FNYEAQ. CDR3 length: 13 amino acids. The CDR3: CASSLTAADGYTF. The CDR3 region has the DNA TGTGCCAGCAGCTTAACTGCGGCAGATGGCTACACCTTC.

J is TRBJ1-4 and V is TRBV9, with 9 bases identical to TRBD1. V was clipped by 3 bases and J by 2 bases; unmatched bases: 5. The CDR3 is 16 residues long. From germline, CDR1 is SGDLS and CDR2 YYNGEE. CDR3 bases: TGTGCCAGCAGCGCCCGGACAGGGGCGACTAATGAAAAACTGTTTTTT. Translating gives CASSARTGATNEKLFF.

The rearrangement links TRBV5-1 to TRBJ1-4, with D tentatively TRBD1 (5 bases). The CDR3 runs to 15 residues. CDR1 and CDR2 (germline): SGHRS, YFSETQ. Trimming removed 0 bases at V and 3 bases at J, with 9 bases between. CDR3 bases: TGCGCCAGCAGCTTGGTCGACAGACCTAATGAAAAACTGTTTTTT. Translated, it gives CASSLVDRPNEKLFF. Filled out from reference TRBV5-1 and TRBJ1-4, the complete variable domain reads KAGVTQTPRYLIKTRGQQVTLSCSPISGHRSVSWYQQTPGQGLQFLFEYFSETQRNKGNFPGRFSGRQFSNSRSEMNVSTLELGDSALYLCASSLVDRPNEKLFFGSGTQLSVL.

The chain links TRBV7-6 to TRBJ2-2, with no clear D. Germline V gives CDR1 SGHVS, CDR2 FNYEAQ. The length of the CDR3 is 15 residues. Trimming removed 4 bases from V and 0 bases from J, with 9 bases in between. CDR3 nucleotides: TGTGCCAGCAGCTCGACAAAAACGAACACCGGGGAGCTGTTTTTT. The encoded protein is CASSSTKTNTGELFF.

This clone was detected only once. The chain is built from TRBV7-8 and TRBJ2-7, with TRBD1 matching 10 bases. V gave up 5 bases and J gave up 2 bases; unmatched junction bases: 6. The CDR3 totals 15 residues. Germline lookup yields CDR1 SGHVS and CDR2 FQNEAQ. CDR3 coding DNA: TGTGCCAGCAGCGTCTCCGGGACAGGGGCCTACGAGCAGTACTTC. It encodes CASSVSGTGAYEQYF.

The CDR3 region has the DNA TGTGCCAGCAGCTCTCGAACGTGGCAGCAGTACTTC. Residues: CASSSRTWQQYF. The chain carries TRBV12-1 and TRBJ2-7; TRBD1 is taken as the D call from the table, unchecked against the DNA. TRBV12-1 is recorded as a pseudogene. The length of the CDR3 is 12 residues.

In nucleotides, the CDR3 is TGTGCCTCCTCACTAGCGGGGGGCACAGATACGCAGTATTTT. Translated, it gives CASSLAGGTDTQYF. The V and J genes are TRBV30 and TRBJ2-3, with 11 bases identical to TRBD2. Germline values: CDR1 GTSNPN, CDR2 SVGIG (reference sequence). V trimming: 7 bases; J trimming: 1 base; junction bases outside the gene matches: 4. The CDR3 spans 14 residues. The entire variable domain, with the rest obtained from reference TRBV30 and TRBJ2-3, is as follows: SQTIHQWPATLVQPVGSPLSLECTVEGTSNPNLYWYRQAAGRGLQLLFYSVGIGQISSEVPQNLSASRPQDRQFILSSKKLLLSDSGFYLCASSLAGGTDTQYFGPGTRLTVL.

In this sample, this clone turned up once. The CDR3 loop reads CAWSVLRDPYEQYF. The CDR3 DNA reads as TGTGCCTGGAGTGTACTCAGGGATCCCTACGAGCAGTACTTC. The chain links TRBV30 to TRBJ2-7; maybe TRBD1 (5 bases). The CDR3 has 14 amino acids. Germline-derived CDR1 and CDR2 are GTSNPN and SVGIG (reference sequence). With 0 bases removed from V and 2 bases from J, the gap between germline ends came to 11 bases. The variable domain in full, completed from reference TRBV30 and TRBJ2-7, reads SQTIHQWPATLVQPVGSPLSLECTVEGTSNPNLYWYRQAAGRGLQLLFYSVGIGQISSEVPQNLSASRPQDRQFILSSKKLLLSDSGFYLCAWSVLRDPYEQYFGPGTRLTVT.

This clone was detected only a few times. This chain uses TRBV4-2 with TRBJ1-4, with 10 positions matching TRBD1. The CDR3 is made up of 16 amino acids. Germline trimming cut 1 base from V and 7 bases from J; bases unmatched to any gene: 6. CDR1 LGHNA and CDR2 YNFKEQ come from the germline V gene. In DNA, the CDR3 is TGTGCCAGCAGCCAAGGAGAAGGGACAGGGGCTGAAAAACTGTTTTTT. Translation: CASSQGEGTGAEKLFF.

V usage is TRBV18 and J usage is TRBJ1-2; D might be TRBD1 (5 bases). The CDR3 loop spans 14 amino acids. The V gene's germline CDR1 is KGHSH and CDR2 LQKENI. The V and J ends lost 6 bases and 3 bases respectively, with 14 bases between them. In DNA, the CDR3 is TGTGCCAGCTCCCCGCCGGGGGGGGACTATGGCTACACCTTC. Encoded protein: CASSPPGGDYGYTF.

Only one count was recorded for this clone. The V call is TRBV29-1, the J call TRBJ2-5; D gene unclear. Germline V gene lookup returns CDR1 SQVTM and CDR2 ANQGSEA. The CDR3 runs to 12 residues. V gave up 4 bases and J gave up 5 bases, with 11 bases separating them. The CDR3 coding sequence is TGCAGCGTTGCTAGAGTTGGGGAGACCCAGTACTTC. Translating it yields CSVARVGETQYF.

Here the CDR3 DNA reads TGCAGCGTTGAAGAGGGTCTTGGACAGGGCGGAAAACTGTTTTTT. Its translation: CSVEEGLGQGGKLFF. The chain employs TRBV29-1 and TRBJ1-4, with 8 bases identical to TRBD1. Trimming cost V 0 bases and J 10 bases; bases outside gene matches: 10. The CDR3 is 15 amino acids. Per the germline V gene, CDR1 is SQVTM and CDR2 is ANQGSEA.

J is TRBJ1-2 and V is TRBV29-1; D gene uncertain. The V end lost 4 bases, the J end lost 1 base, and 7 bases lay between the germline ends. The CDR3 covers 12 residues. CDR1 and CDR2 (germline): SQVTM, ANQGSEA. CDR3: CSVAHVNYGYTF. The CDR3 nucleotides are TGCAGCGTTGCACATGTTAACTATGGCTACACCTTC.

The CDR3 spells CASSRGTGANQPQHF. The DNA for the CDR3 is TGTGCCAGCAGCCGGGGGACAGGGGCAAATCAGCCCCAGCATTTT. The chain combines TRBV7-2 with TRBJ1-5; 10 bases line up with TRBD1. The J segment lost 4 bases and the V segment lost 5 bases, leaving 5 bases of the junction unmatched. The CDR3 has 15 residues. CDR1 and CDR2 (germline): SGHTA, FQGNSA.

The chain uses TRBV5-1 and TRBJ1-1; D unresolved. V was shortened by 2 bases and J by 3 bases, with 11 bases between the two germline ends. The CDR3 contains 14 residues. Germline CDR1 and CDR2: SGHRS and YFSETQ. The CDR3 coding sequence is TGCGCCAGCAGCTTTCGCAGGATAGACACTGAAGCTTTCTTT. This gives the protein CASSFRRIDTEAFF.

This clone turned up a few times. V is TRBV27 and J is TRBJ2-7, with a possible D match to TRBD1 (5 bases). This CDR3 has 14 residues. Germline V gene sequence: CDR1 MNHEY, CDR2 SMNVEV (reference sequence). V lost 4 bases, J lost 6 bases, and 16 bases lay in between. CDR3 DNA sequence: TGTGCCAGCAGTTCTGGGATTGGGGCCCGCGAGCAGTACTTC. This sequence encodes CASSSGIGAREQYF.

V usage is TRBV4-3 and J usage is TRBJ1-2; D is uncertain. The V gene lost 0 bases and the J gene lost 0 bases, with 11 bases spanning the gap. Germline CDR1 reads LGHNA; CDR2 reads YSLEER. This CDR3 region has 16 residues. The CDR3 DNA sequence: TGCGCCAGCAGCCAAGATCTTGCGGGGACTAACTATGGCTACACCTTC. This translates into CASSQDLAGTNYGYTF.

The rearrangement links TRBV29-1 to TRBJ2-3, with D perhaps matching TRBD2 (7 bases). The CDR3 covers 14 residues. The germline V gene encodes CDR1 SQVTM and CDR2 ANQGSEA. Trimming removed 7 bases from V and 3 bases from J, with 17 bases in between. In DNA, the CDR3 is TGCAGCGGACGGGGGGACATGGGGACAGATACGCAGTATTTT. This sequence encodes CSGRGDMGTDTQYF.

V usage is TRBV7-9 and J usage is TRBJ1-2; tentatively, D is TRBD1 (5 bases). The CDR3 is made up of 14 amino acids. Trimming stripped 5 bases from V and 4 bases from J, with 14 bases between. From germline, CDR1 is SEHNR and CDR2 FQNEAQ (reference sequence). In DNA, the CDR3 is TGTGCCAGCAGCGTTCAGGGATCGGCCTATGGCTACACCTTC. Its translation: CASSVQGSAYGYTF.

The chain couples TRBV6-6 to TRBJ1-1; TRBD1 aligns across 9 bases. V shed 6 bases, J shed 5 bases, and the junction held 7 bases outside the gene matches. The germline CDR1 and CDR2 sequences are MNHNY and SVGAGI (reference sequence). This CDR3 has 14 amino acids. CDR3 amino acids: CASSSRQGGTEAFF. The CDR3 DNA sequence: TGTGCCAGCAGCTCAAGACAGGGGGGGACTGAAGCTTTCTTT.

This chain joins TRBV7-2 and TRBJ1-1; the match to TRBD1 covers 11 bases. The CDR3 runs to 16 residues. Germline trimming cut 4 bases from V and 3 bases from J; bases unmatched to any gene: 7. Germline lookup yields CDR1 SGHTA and CDR2 FQGNSA. The CDR3 spells CASSYRDRGGDTEAFF. The CDR3 coding sequence is TGTGCCAGCAGCTATCGGGACAGGGGGGGGGACACTGAAGCTTTCTTT. The whole variable domain, filled in from reference TRBV7-2 and TRBJ1-1, reads GAGVSQSPSNKVTEKGKDVELRCDPISGHTALYWYRQSLGQGLEFLIYFQGNSAPDKSGLPSDRFSAERTGGSVSTLTIQRTQQEDSAVYLCASSYRDRGGDTEAFFGQGTRLTVV.

V gene TRBV2 combines with J gene TRBJ1-5; D unresolved. The CDR3 covers 15 residues. Between the trimmed V and J ends, which lost 1 base and 3 bases, there was a span of 10 bases. Per germline, CDR1 SNHLY and CDR2 FYNNEI. Here the CDR3 reads CASSEEGGINQPQHF. CDR3 sequence (DNA): TGTGCCAGCAGTGAAGAAGGCGGAATCAATCAGCCCCAGCATTTT.

The chain uses TRBV5-8 and TRBJ2-3; the match to TRBD1 covers 12 bases. Germline V gene data show CDR1 as SGHTS and CDR2 as YDEGEE. The CDR3 totals 15 residues. The ends lost 1 base at V and 5 bases at J; junction bases unmatched: 2. The CDR3 region is CASSLWDRGQDTQYF. CDR3 nucleotides: TGTGCCAGCAGCTTGTGGGACAGGGGGCAAGATACGCAGTATTTT.

V usage is TRBV4-3 and J usage is TRBJ1-4, with unresolved D. This CDR3 region has 15 residues. Germline loops: CDR1 LGHNA, CDR2 YSLEER. The germline V and J ends were trimmed by 3 bases and 5 bases, with 13 bases remaining between them. CDR3 sequence reads: CASSQKYSLNEKLFF. The CDR3 DNA reads as TGCGCCAGCAGCCAGAAATACAGTTTAAATGAAAAACTGTTTTTT.

This clone was detected only once. The chain combines TRBV6-1 with TRBJ1-4; D is ambiguous. V lost 4 bases to trimming and J lost 8 bases, with 14 bases between them. In germline, CDR1 is MNHNS, CDR2 SASEGT. This CDR3 comprises 14 residues. The CDR3 here is CASSARGLREKLFF. For the CDR3, the DNA is TGTGCCAGCAGTGCCCGGGGTCTGCGCGAAAAACTGTTTTTT.

The chain recombines TRBV4-1 with TRBJ2-1; perhaps TRBD1 as D (6 bases). V was pared by 0 bases and J by 5 bases, with 14 bases between. The CDR3 sequence is 16 residues long. In germline, CDR1 is MGHRA, CDR2 YSYEKL. This CDR3 is CASSQDPTGPHNEQFF. CDR3 DNA: TGCGCCAGCAGCCAAGACCCCACAGGGCCCCACAATGAGCAGTTCTTC.

V and J are TRBV25-1 and TRBJ1-2; D is perhaps TRBD1 (5 bases). CDR3 size: 12 residues. Trimming cost V 1 base and J 6 bases, with 6 bases left between them. CDR1 and CDR2 from the germline V gene are MGHDK and SYGVNS. The DNA for the CDR3 is TGTGCCAGCAGTGAATTGGGGCATGGCTACACCTTC. Translating gives CASSELGHGYTF.

The rearrangement uses TRBV19 and TRBJ1-1; D not certain. Trimming cost V 5 bases and J 5 bases, with 12 bases left between them. CDR1 and CDR2 (germline): LNHDA, SQIVND (reference sequence). CDR3 length: 13 amino acids. As DNA, the CDR3 is TGTGCCAGTAGTTTAGCGGTTTCAACTGAAGCTTTCTTT. This encodes CASSLAVSTEAFF.

The J gene is TRBJ2-1, the V gene TRBV9, with D perhaps matching TRBD2 (5 bases). The V gene's germline CDR1 is SGDLS and CDR2 YYNGEE. This CDR3 is built from 14 residues. V lost 0 bases and J lost 6, with 10 bases in between. CDR3 sequence (DNA): TGTGCCAGCAGCGTAGTTTCTAGCAGCAATGAGCAGTTCTTC. It encodes CASSVVSSSNEQFF. Using reference TRBV9 and TRBJ2-1 for the parts outside the CDR3, the full variable domain is DSGVTQTPKHLITATGQRVTLRCSPRSGDLSVYWYQQSLDQGLQFLIQYYNGEERAKGNILERFSAQQFPDLHSELNLSSLELGDSALYFCASSVVSSSNEQFFGPGTRLTVL.